This T cell receptor (beta chain) was recovered during a study of T cells in Graves' hyperthyroidism and ophthalmopathy. Amplification of TCR beta CDR3 regions used RNA as the template. RT-PCR in the first round (using the HTBI primer set) targeted the TCR CDR3. Each CDR3 protein gets one entry after TCRdb re-called the multiplex PCR reads with MiXCR. The data contain 300,000 to 450,000 distinct CDR3 sequences, about 15% of them singletons. V was cut by 6 bases and J by 4 bases, with 10 bases left in between. Germline V lookup: CDR1 SEHNR, CDR2 FQNEAQ (reference sequence). The CDR3 has 13 amino acids. Newly diagnosed hyperthyroidism, duration under 2 months, in patients aged 18 to 65. Findings and limits, study-wide: Researchers report that a 13 V-J model separated ophthalmopathy from stable hyperthyroidism. Most clonotypes that expanded in the thyroid above 0.001 also showed up in blood. Prediction of ophthalmopathy progression came a median roughly 6.7 months pre-onset.

Comments on this clonotype: Antigen specificity is unknown.

The chain carries TRBV7-9 and TRBJ2-1; a weak D match, TRBD1 (6 bases). This TCR came from a woman aged 30 to 39 with Graves' hyperthyroidism. Sequencing was done on a sample of blood. As DNA, the CDR3 is TGTGCCAGCAGGGCAGGGGAGTACAATGAGCAGTTCTTC. This translates into CASRAGEYNEQFF.